This TCR beta chain was sequenced for a study of blood T cell repertoires in COVID-19. As originally analysed: The assay estimated nucleated cells by amplifying reference gene primers. The assay was immunoSEQ multiplex PCR, and TCRdb's table has in-frame clones only and misses some. For V, J and clone size, that table is used; D and trimming come from the DNA. The sample shows around 62,000 clones, roughly 80% of them seen only once. Per germline, CDR1 SGHRS and CDR2 YFSETQ. This CDR3 is 15 amino acids long. To note about this clone: Relative to the germline gene, one junction end is altered; a read error may explain this.

The chain carries TRBV5-1 and TRBJ2-3, with 10 bases that match TRBD1. The sequence derives from a man aged 45 to 65 with active COVID-19. Material for sequencing was peripheral blood. CDR3 coding DNA: TGCGCCAGCAGTTTGGGGGACAGGGGAACAGATACGCAGTATTTT. Translated: CASSLGDRGTDTQYF.